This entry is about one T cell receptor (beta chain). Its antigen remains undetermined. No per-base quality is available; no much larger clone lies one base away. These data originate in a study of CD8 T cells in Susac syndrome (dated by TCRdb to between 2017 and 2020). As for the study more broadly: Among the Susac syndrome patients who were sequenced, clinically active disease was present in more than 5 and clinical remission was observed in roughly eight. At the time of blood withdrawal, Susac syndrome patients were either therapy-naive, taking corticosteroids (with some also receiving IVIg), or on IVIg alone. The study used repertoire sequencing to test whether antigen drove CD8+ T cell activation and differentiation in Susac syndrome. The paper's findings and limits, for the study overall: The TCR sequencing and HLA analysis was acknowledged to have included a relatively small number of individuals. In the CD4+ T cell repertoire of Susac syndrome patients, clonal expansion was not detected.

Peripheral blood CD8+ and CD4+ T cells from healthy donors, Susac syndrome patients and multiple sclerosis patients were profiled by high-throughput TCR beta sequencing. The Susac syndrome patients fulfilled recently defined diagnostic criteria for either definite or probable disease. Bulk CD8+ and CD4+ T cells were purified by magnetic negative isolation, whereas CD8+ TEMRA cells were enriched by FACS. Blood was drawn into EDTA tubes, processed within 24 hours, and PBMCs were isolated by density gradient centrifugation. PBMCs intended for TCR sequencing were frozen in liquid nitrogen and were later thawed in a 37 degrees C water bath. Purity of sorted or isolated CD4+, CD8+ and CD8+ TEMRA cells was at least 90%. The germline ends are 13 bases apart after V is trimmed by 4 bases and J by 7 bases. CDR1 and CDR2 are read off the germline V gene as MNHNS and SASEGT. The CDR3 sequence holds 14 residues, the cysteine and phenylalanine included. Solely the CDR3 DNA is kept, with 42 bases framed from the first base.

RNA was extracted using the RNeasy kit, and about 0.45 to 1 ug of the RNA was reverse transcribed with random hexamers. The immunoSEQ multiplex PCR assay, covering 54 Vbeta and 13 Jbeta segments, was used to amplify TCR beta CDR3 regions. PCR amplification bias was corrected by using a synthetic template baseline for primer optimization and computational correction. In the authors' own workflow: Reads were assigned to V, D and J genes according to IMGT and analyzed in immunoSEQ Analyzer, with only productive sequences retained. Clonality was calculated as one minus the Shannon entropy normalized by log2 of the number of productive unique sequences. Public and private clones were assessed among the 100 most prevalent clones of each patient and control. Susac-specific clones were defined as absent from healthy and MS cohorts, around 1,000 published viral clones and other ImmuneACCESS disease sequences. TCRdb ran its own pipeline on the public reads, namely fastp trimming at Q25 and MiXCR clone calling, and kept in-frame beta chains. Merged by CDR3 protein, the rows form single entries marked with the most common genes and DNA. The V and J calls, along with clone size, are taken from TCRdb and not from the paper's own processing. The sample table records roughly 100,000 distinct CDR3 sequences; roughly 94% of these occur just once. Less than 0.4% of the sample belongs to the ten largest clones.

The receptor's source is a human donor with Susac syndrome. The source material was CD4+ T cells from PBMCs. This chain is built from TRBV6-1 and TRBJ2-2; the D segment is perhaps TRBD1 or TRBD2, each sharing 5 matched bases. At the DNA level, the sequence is TGTGCCAGCAGTGGTCTGACAGAGGGCGGGGAGCTGTTTTTT. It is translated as CASSGLTEGGELFF.